The 8 T cell receptor beta chains presented below share a single source sample, sequenced in a study of blood T cell repertoires in COVID-19. TCRdb's copy holds only in-frame clones and misses some; the assay was immunoSEQ multiplex PCR. The table has roughly 62,000 clones, around 85% seen once. The material sequenced was peripheral blood. Receptor source: a man aged 55-75 years with acute or convalescent COVID-19.

A few counts support this clone. The rearrangement joins TRBV27 to TRBJ1-2; D gene ambiguous. CDR1 is MNHEY and CDR2 is SMNVEV in the germline V gene (reference sequence). The CDR3 is 13 residues long. The V end lost 3 bases, the J end lost 6 bases, and 11 bases lay between the germline ends. In nucleotides, the CDR3 is TGTGCCAGCAGTTTGCGGCCCGGAGATGGCTACACCTTC. This codes for CASSLRPGDGYTF.

The gene calls are TRBV15 and TRBJ1-1, with 7 bases lining up with TRBD1. The trim removed 2 bases at V and 5 bases at J, leaving 5 bases unmatched. The CDR3 sequence is 14 residues long. Per germline, CDR1 LNHNV and CDR2 YYDKDF (reference sequence). The CDR3 spells CATSRQYRGTEAFF. CDR3 nucleotide sequence: TGTGCCACCAGCAGACAATACAGGGGAACTGAAGCTTTCTTT.

The chain has TRBV2 and TRBJ2-1, with TRBD2 matching 8 bases. Germline CDR1 is SNHLY and CDR2 is FYNNEI. Unmatched junction bases numbered 5, after V lost 4 bases and J lost 0 bases. CDR3 length: 16 amino acids. The CDR3 sequence is CASSVLAGLSYNEQFF. The CDR3 coding sequence is TGTGCCAGCAGTGTTCTAGCGGGCCTCTCCTACAATGAGCAGTTCTTC.

The J gene is TRBJ1-4, the V gene TRBV12-3 or TRBV12-4; tentative D call: TRBD1 (5 bases). The CDR3 length is 12 residues. With 2 bases removed from V and 8 bases from J, the gap between germline ends came to 6 bases. The CDR3 DNA sequence: TGTGCCAGCAGTTTAAAGGGGGAAAAACTGTTTTTT. This encodes CASSLKGEKLFF.

The rearrangement uses TRBV9 and TRBJ2-2; 9 bases align to TRBD1. Germline CDR1 SGDLS, CDR2 YYNGEE. Unmatched junction bases numbered 8, after V lost 4 bases and J lost 4 bases. CDR3 length: 16 amino acids. DNA for the CDR3: TGTGCCAGCAGCCGGTCAAACAGGGGGCTCACCGGGGAGCTGTTTTTT. It translates to CASSRSNRGLTGELFF.

The J gene is TRBJ2-2, the V gene TRBV28, with 7 bases that match TRBD2. The CDR3 extends over 15 amino acids. J was trimmed by 3 bases and V by 3 bases; bases with no gene match: 4. Germline loops: CDR1 MDHEN, CDR2 SYDVKM. CDR3 loop: CASSFYAGDTGELFF. CDR3 DNA: TGTGCCAGCAGTTTTTACGCGGGAGACACCGGGGAGCTGTTTTTT.

This clone was counted a single time. The chain has TRBV28 and TRBJ2-3; 8 bases fit TRBD1. CDR3 size: 13 residues. Germline V lookup: CDR1 MDHEN, CDR2 SYDVKM. With V trimmed by 2 bases and J by 7 bases, 2 bases remained unmatched. CDR3 region: CASSLQGAHTQYF. The CDR3 nucleotides read TGTGCCAGCAGTTTACAGGGGGCGCATACGCAGTATTTT.

This clone was observed once. V and J are TRBV7-2 and TRBJ1-1; D gene uncertain. Trimming left V 5 bases short and J 1 base short, with 14 bases between. CDR1 SGHTA and CDR2 FQGNSA come from the germline V gene. This CDR3 comprises 15 residues. The DNA of the CDR3 is TGTGCCAGCAGCCCACGGGCGGGGTCGAACACTGAAGCTTTCTTT. It codes for CASSPRAGSNTEAFF.